This T cell receptor beta chain was observed in a study of blood T cell repertoires in COVID-19. Produced via immunoSEQ multiplex PCR; TCRdb's table is partial and in-frame only. This table holds hundreds of thousands of clones, about 87% found once. The V gene's germline CDR1 is MDHEN and CDR2 SYDVKM. This CDR3 spans 15 amino acids. V was clipped by 6 bases and J by 1 base; unmatched bases: 6. Participants were placed into cohorts based on the clinical history they reported. Recovered status in Cohort 3 required two negative PCRs, clearance, or symptom resolution. The receptor's source is a woman in her fifties or sixties who had recovered from COVID-19. The sequencing input was PBMCs or T cells enriched from blood (not recorded which). The gene calls are TRBV28 and TRBJ1-2, with 9 positions matching TRBD1. The CDR3 protein is CASSVTGGFNYGYTF. The CDR3 DNA reads TGTGCCAGCAGCGTAACAGGGGGCTTTAACTATGGCTACACCTTC.